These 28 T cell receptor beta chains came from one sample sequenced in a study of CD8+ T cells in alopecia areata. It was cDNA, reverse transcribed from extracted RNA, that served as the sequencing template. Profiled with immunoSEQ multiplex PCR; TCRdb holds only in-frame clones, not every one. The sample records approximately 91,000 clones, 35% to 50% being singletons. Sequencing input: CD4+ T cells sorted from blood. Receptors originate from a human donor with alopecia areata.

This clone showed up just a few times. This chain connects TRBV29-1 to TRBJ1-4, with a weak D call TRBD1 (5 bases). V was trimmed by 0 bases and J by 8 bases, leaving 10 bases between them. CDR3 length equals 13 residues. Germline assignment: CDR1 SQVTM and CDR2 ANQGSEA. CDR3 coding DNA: TGCAGCGTTGAAGAGTCCTCAGGGGAAAAACTGTTTTTT. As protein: CSVEESSGEKLFF.

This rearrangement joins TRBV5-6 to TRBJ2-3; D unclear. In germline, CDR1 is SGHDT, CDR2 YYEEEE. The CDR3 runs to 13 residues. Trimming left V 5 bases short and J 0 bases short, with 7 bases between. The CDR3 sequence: CASRVQSTDTQYF. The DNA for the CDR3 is TGTGCCAGCAGGGTGCAGAGCACAGATACGCAGTATTTT. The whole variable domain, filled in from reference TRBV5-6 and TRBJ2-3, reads DAGVTQSPTHLIKTRGQQVTLRCSPKSGHDTVSWYQQALGQGPQFIFQYYEEEERQRGNFPDRFSGHQFPNYSSELNVNALLLGDSALYLCASRVQSTDTQYFGPGTRLTVL.

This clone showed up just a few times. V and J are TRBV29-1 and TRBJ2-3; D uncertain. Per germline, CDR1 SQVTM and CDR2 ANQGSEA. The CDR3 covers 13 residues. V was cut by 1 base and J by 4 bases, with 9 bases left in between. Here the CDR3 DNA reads TGCAGCGTTGAAGTGGCGAGCGCAGATACGCAGTATTTT. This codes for CSVEVASADTQYF.

The CDR3 nucleotides read TGCGCCAGCAGCCAAGATCGCGGACCTCCCGGGGAGACCCAGTACTTC. Protein sequence: CASSQDRGPPGETQYF. The chain couples TRBV4-3 to TRBJ2-5; no definite D call. Germline assignment: CDR1 LGHNA and CDR2 YSLEER. The CDR3 runs to 16 residues. V lost 0 bases to trimming and J lost 5 bases, with 16 bases between them.

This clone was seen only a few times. DNA of the CDR3: TGTGCCAGCAGTTTGATTTCTGAGATTAACTATGGCTACACCTTC. This sequence encodes CASSLISEINYGYTF. The chain is built from TRBV27 and TRBJ1-2; D gene uncertain. Per the germline V gene, CDR1 is MNHEY and CDR2 is SMNVEV (reference sequence). The V and J ends lost 3 bases and 1 base respectively, with 12 bases between them. The CDR3 runs 15 residues.

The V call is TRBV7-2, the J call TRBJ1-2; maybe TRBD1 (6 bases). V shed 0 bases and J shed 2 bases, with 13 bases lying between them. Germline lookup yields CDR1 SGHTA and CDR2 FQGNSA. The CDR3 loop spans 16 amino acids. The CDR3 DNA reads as TGTGCCAGCAGCTTAGCGACCCCGGACAGAAACTATGGCTACACCTTC. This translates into CASSLATPDRNYGYTF.

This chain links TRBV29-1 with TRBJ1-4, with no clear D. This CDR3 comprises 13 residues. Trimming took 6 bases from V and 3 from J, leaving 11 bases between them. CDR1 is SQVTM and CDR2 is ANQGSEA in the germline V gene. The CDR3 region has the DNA TGCAGCGTAAGAGGGAGATCTAATGAAAAACTGTTTTTT. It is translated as CSVRGRSNEKLFF.

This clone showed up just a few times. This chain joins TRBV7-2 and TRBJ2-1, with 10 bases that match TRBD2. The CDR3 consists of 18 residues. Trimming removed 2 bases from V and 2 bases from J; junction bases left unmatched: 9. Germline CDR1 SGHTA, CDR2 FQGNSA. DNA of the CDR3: TGTGCCAGCAGCTTAAGGTGGCGAGCGGGGGGGCCCTACAATGAGCAGTTCTTC. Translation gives CASSLRWRAGGPYNEQFF.

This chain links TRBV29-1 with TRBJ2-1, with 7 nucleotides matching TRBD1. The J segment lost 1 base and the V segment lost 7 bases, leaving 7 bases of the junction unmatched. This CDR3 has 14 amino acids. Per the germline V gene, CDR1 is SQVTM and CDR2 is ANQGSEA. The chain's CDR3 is CSALTGSSYNEQFF. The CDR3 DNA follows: TGCAGCGCCCTGACAGGGTCGTCCTACAATGAGCAGTTCTTC.

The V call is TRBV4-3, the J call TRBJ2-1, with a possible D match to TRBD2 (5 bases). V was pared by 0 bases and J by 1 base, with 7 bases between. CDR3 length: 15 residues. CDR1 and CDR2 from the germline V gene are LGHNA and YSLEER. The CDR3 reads CASSQDQRSYNEQFF. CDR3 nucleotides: TGCGCCAGCAGCCAAGATCAGCGGTCCTACAATGAGCAGTTCTTC.

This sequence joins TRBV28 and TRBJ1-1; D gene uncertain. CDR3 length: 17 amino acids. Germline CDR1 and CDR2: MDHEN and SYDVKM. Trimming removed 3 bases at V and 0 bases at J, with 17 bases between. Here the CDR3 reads CASSFPLRPWMNTEAFF. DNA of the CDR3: TGTGCCAGCAGTTTCCCACTCCGACCGTGGATGAACACTGAAGCTTTCTTT.

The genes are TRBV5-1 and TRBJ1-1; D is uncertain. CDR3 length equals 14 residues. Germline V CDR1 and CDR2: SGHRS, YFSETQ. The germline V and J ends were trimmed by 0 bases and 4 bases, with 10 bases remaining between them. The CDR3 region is CASSLDVMSTEAFF. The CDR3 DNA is TGCGCCAGCAGCTTGGACGTGATGAGCACTGAAGCTTTCTTT.

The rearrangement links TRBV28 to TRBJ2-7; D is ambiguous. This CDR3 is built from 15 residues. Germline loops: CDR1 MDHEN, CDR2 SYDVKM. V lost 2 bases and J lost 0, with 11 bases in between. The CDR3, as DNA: TGTGCCAGCAGTTTACGTGGATTCCTCTCCTACGAGCAGTACTTC. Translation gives CASSLRGFLSYEQYF.

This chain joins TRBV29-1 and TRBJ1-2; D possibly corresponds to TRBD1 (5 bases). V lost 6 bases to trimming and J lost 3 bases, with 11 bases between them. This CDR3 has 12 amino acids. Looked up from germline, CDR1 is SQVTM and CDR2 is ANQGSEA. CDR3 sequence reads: CSVREGDYGYTF. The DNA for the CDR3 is TGCAGCGTCAGGGAAGGGGACTATGGCTACACCTTC.

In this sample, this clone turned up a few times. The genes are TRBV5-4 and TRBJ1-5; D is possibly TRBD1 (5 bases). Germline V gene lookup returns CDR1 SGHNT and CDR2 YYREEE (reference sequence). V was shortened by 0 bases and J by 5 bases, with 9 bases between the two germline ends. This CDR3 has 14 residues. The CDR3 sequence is CASSLAGGDQPQHF. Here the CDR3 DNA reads TGTGCCAGCAGCTTGGCAGGAGGGGATCAGCCCCAGCATTTT.

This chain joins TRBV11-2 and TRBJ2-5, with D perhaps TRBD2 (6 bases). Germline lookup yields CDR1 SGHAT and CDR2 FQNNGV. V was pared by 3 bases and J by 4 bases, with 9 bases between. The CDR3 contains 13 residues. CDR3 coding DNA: TGTGCCAGCAGCTTTACAGCGGGAGAGACCCAGTACTTC. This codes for CASSFTAGETQYF. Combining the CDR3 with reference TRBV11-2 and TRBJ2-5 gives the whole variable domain EAGVAQSPRYKIIEKRQSVAFWCNPISGHATLYWYQQILGQGPKLLIQFQNNGVVDDSQLPKDRFSAERLKGVDSTLKIQPAKLEDSAVYLCASSFTAGETQYFGPGTRLLVL.

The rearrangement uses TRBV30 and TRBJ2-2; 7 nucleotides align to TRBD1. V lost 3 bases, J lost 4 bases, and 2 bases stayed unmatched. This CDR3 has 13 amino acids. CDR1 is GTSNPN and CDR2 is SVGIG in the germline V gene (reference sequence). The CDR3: CAWRDRPTGELFF. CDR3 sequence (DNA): TGTGCCTGGAGGGACAGGCCCACCGGGGAGCTGTTTTTT. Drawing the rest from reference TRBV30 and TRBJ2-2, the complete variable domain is SQTIHQWPATLVQPVGSPLSLECTVEGTSNPNLYWYRQAAGRGLQLLFYSVGIGQISSEVPQNLSASRPQDRQFILSSKKLLLSDSGFYLCAWRDRPTGELFFGEGSRLTVL.

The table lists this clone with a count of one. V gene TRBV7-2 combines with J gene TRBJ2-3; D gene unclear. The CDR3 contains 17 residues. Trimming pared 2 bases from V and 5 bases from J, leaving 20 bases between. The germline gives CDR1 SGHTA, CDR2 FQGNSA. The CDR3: CASSLSLGLIVLDTQYF. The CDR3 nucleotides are TGTGCCAGCAGCTTAAGCCTTGGTTTAATCGTGCTAGATACGCAGTATTTT.

This CDR3 reads CACSRDSGQPQHF. The CDR3 DNA is TGTGCCTGTTCTCGGGACAGCGGACAGCCCCAGCATTTT. This chain joins TRBV30 and TRBJ1-5, with 7 bases fitting TRBD1. The trim removed 6 bases at V and 7 bases at J, leaving 9 bases unmatched. Germline V gene lookup returns CDR1 GTSNPN and CDR2 SVGIG (reference sequence). This CDR3 has 13 residues.

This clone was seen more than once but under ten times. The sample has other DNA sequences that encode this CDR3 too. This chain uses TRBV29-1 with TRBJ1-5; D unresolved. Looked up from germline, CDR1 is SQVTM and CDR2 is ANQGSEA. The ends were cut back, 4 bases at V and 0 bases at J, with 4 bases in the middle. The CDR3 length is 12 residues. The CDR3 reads CSVANSNQPQHF. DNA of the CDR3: TGCAGCGTTGCGAATAGCAATCAGCCCCAGCATTTT.

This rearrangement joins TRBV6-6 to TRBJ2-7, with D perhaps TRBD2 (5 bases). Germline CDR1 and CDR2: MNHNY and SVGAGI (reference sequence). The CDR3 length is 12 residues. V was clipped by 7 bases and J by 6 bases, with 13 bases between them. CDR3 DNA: TGTGCCAGCAACGACCGAGGAGGCGAGCAGTACTTC. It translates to CASNDRGGEQYF.

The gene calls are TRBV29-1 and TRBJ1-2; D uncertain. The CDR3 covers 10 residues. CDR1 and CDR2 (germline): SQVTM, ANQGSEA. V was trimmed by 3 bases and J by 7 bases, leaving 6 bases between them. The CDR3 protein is CSVDSFGYTF. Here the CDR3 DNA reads TGCAGCGTTGACTCCTTTGGCTACACCTTC.

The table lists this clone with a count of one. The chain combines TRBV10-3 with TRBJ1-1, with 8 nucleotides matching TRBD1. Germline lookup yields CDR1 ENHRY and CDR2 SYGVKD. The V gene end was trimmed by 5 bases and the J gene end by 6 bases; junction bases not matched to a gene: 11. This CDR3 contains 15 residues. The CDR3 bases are TGTGCCATCAGTAAGATACAGGGGGAAGACGCTGAAGCTTTCTTT. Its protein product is CAISKIQGEDAEAFF.

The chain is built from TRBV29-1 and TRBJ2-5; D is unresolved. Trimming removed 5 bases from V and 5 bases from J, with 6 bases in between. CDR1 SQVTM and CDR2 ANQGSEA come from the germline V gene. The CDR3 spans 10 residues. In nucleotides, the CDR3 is TGCAGCGTTTCCCTCGAGACCCAGTACTTC. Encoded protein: CSVSLETQYF.

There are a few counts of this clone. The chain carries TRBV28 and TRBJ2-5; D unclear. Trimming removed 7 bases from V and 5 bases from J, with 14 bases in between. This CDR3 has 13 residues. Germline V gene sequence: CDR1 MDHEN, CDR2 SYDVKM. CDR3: CASTVRVSETQYF. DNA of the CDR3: TGTGCCAGCACCGTACGGGTTAGTGAGACCCAGTACTTC.

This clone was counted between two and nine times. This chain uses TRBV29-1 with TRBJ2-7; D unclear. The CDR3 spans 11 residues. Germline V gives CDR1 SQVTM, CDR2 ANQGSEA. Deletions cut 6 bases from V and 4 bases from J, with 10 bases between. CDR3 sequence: CSVQNEYEQYF. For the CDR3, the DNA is TGCAGCGTCCAAAATGAGTACGAGCAGTACTTC.

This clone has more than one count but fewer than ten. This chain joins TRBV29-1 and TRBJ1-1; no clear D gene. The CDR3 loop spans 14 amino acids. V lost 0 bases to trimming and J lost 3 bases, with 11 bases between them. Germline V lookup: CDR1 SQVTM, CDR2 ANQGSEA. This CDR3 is CSVEEPRRDTEAFF. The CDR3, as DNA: TGCAGCGTTGAAGAACCGCGGAGGGACACTGAAGCTTTCTTT.

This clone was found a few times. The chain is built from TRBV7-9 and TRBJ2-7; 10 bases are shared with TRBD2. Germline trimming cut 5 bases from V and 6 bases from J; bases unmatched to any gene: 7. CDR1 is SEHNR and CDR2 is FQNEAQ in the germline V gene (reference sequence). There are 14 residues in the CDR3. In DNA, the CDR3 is TGTGCCAGCAGCACATCTAGCGGGAGCTCCGAGCAGTACTTC. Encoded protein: CASSTSSGSSEQYF.